This T cell receptor beta chain was documented in a study of blood T cell repertoires in COVID-19. Some clones are missing from TCRdb's copy, which holds only in-frame ones; the method was immunoSEQ multiplex PCR. In the table there are 290,000 or so clones, 85% to 90% of which are singletons. The receptor was derived from a man aged 65 to 85 with acute or convalescent COVID-19. The material sequenced was peripheral blood.

As DNA, the CDR3 is TGTGCCAGCAGCTTGGGTAACATGAACACTGAAGCTTTCTTT. It is translated as CASSLGNMNTEAFF. This rearrangement joins TRBV5-6 to TRBJ1-1, with D unclear. V was pared by 0 bases and J by 0 bases, with 6 bases between. Germline loops: CDR1 SGHDT, CDR2 YYEEEE. There are 14 residues in the CDR3. Together with reference TRBV5-6 and TRBJ1-1, the CDR3 gives the full variable domain: DAGVTQSPTHLIKTRGQQVTLRCSPKSGHDTVSWYQQALGQGPQFIFQYYEEEERQRGNFPDRFSGHQFPNYSSELNVNALLLGDSALYLCASSLGNMNTEAFFGQGTRLTVV.